This T cell receptor beta chain emerged from a study of cytomegalovirus exposure and HLA in healthy donors. PCR involved 60 Vbeta and 13 Jbeta primers. Sequenced by immunoSEQ multiplex PCR; TCRdb stores in-frame clones only, minus some. This table has some 150,000 clones, roughly 82% appearing once. Deletions cut 0 bases from V and 10 bases from J, with 13 bases between. Germline CDR1 reads SGHTA; CDR2 reads FQGNSA. CDR3 length equals 14 residues. The sequenced sample consisted of PBMCs. The origin of this receptor is a man aged 25 to 40 in good health and CMV-seropositive. V usage is TRBV7-2 and J usage is TRBJ2-1; perhaps TRBD1 as D (5 bases). The DNA of the CDR3 is TGTGCCAGCAGCTTAGCACAGGCCGTTCGGGAGCAGTTCTTC. Protein: CASSLAQAVREQFF.